The 16 T cell receptor beta chains reported below all come from one sample, sequenced in a study of CD8 T cell repertoires and HIV-1 epitope variants. Clones were read by immunoSEQ multiplex PCR, and TCRdb kept only the in-frame ones, dropping some. The sample carries about 5,400 clones, 50% to 75% recorded once. Antigen specificity for these receptors is unknown. The sequenced material came from cultured CD8+ T cells derived from PBMCs. These receptors all stem from a male donor with HIV.

J is TRBJ1-2 and V is TRBV6-1; D is ambiguous. This CDR3 is 13 amino acids long. CDR1 and CDR2 (germline): MNHNS, SASEGT. Trimming removed 7 bases from V and 2 bases from J, with 11 bases in between. Here the CDR3 DNA reads TGTGCCAGCAAGGCGGGAGAAAACTATGGCTACACCTTC. This translates into CASKAGENYGYTF.

Of note for this clone: The sample contains more than one DNA sequence encoding this CDR3. This chain uses TRBV27 with TRBJ2-7; 7 nucleotides match TRBD2. The J segment lost 2 bases and the V segment lost 2 bases, leaving 0 bases of the junction unmatched. Germline values: CDR1 MNHEY, CDR2 SMNVEV (reference sequence). This CDR3 region has 13 residues. CDR3 DNA: TGTGCCAGCAGTTTAGGACTAGCCTACGAGCAGTACTTC. Protein product: CASSLGLAYEQYF.

This sequence joins TRBV10-3 and TRBJ2-7; the D gene could be TRBD1 or TRBD2 (5 bases each). Germline-derived CDR1 and CDR2 are ENHRY and SYGVKD. This CDR3 comprises 13 residues. V was shortened by 10 bases and J by 2 bases, with 15 bases between the two germline ends. This CDR3 is CASRDPLTYEQYF. The CDR3, as DNA: TGTGCCAGCCGGGACCCTCTCACCTACGAGCAGTACTTC.

The chain joins TRBV19 to TRBJ2-6; tentative D call: TRBD1 (6 bases). This CDR3 contains 16 residues. Trimming removed 3 bases from V and 2 bases from J, with 11 bases in between. CDR1 is LNHDA and CDR2 is SQIVND in the germline V gene (reference sequence). The CDR3 DNA is TGTGCCAGTAGTATGGATGGGGGCCCTGGGGCCAACGTCCTGACTTTC. Amino acid sequence: CASSMDGGPGANVLTF.

This chain connects TRBV5-6 to TRBJ1-2; 7 bases fit TRBD1. V lost 5 bases and J lost 5; bases outside the gene matches: 6. From germline, CDR1 is SGHDT and CDR2 YYEEEE. CDR3 length: 13 residues. The DNA for the CDR3 is TGTGCCAGCAGTCAGGGGGGGATTTATGGCTACACCTTC. Its translation: CASSQGGIYGYTF.

Relative to its sample, this clone is large. The genes are TRBV25-1 and TRBJ2-2; 7 nucleotides align to TRBD1. The CDR3 runs to 14 residues. J gave up 4 bases and V 3 bases, and 2 bases lay outside the gene matches. Germline V gives CDR1 MGHDK, CDR2 SYGVNS. CDR3 residues: CASSDGTATGELFF. DNA of the CDR3: TGTGCCAGCAGTGACGGGACAGCCACCGGGGAGCTGTTTTTT.

The rearrangement uses TRBV2 and TRBJ2-7, with D unclear. From germline, CDR1 is SNHLY and CDR2 FYNNEI. Trimming cost V 7 bases and J 3 bases, with 13 bases left between them. There are 13 residues in the CDR3. CDR3 bases: TGTGCCAGCAACACATTAGGAGTCTACGAGCAGTACTTC. Translating it yields CASNTLGVYEQYF.

V and J are TRBV28 and TRBJ2-7; D is unresolved. There are 15 residues in the CDR3. V was pared by 5 bases and J by 4 bases, with 18 bases between. Germline V lookup: CDR1 MDHEN, CDR2 SYDVKM. The CDR3: CASSTEDLGVYEQYF. The CDR3, as DNA: TGTGCCAGCAGTACCGAGGACCTGGGCGTTTACGAGCAGTACTTC.

The V and J genes are TRBV7-3 and TRBJ2-1; 9 nucleotides align to TRBD1. The junction had 1 base not matched to a gene; V was cut back by 2 bases and J by 2 bases. Germline V gene data show CDR1 as SGHTA and CDR2 as FQGTGA. The length of the CDR3 is 15 residues. The DNA for the CDR3 is TGTGCCAGCAGCTTAGGGACAGGGACCTACAATGAGCAGTTCTTC. It specifies CASSLGTGTYNEQFF.

The chain couples TRBV7-3 to TRBJ2-3; 8 bases align to TRBD1. In germline, CDR1 is SGHTA, CDR2 FQGTGA. The length of the CDR3 is 15 residues. V was clipped by 5 bases and J by 4 bases; unmatched bases: 8. CDR3 in DNA: TGTGCCAGCAGCGCTTCCGGGACAGGACCAGATACGCAGTATTTT. It codes for CASSASGTGPDTQYF.

The chain uses TRBV5-4 and TRBJ2-1; D unresolved. This CDR3 is 13 amino acids long. CDR1 SGHNT and CDR2 YYREEE come from the germline V gene (reference sequence). V lost 4 bases, J lost 0 bases, and 5 bases lay in between. The CDR3 nucleotides are TGTGCCAGCAGCGGTAGCTCCTACAATGAGCAGTTCTTC. Translating it yields CASSGSSYNEQFF.

The chain carries TRBV28 and TRBJ2-1; 7 bases are shared with TRBD2. From germline, CDR1 is MDHEN and CDR2 SYDVKM. The CDR3 has 17 residues. The V and J ends lost 6 bases and 1 base, in that order; junction bases with no gene match: 12. CDR3 region: CASSPSYGGFSYNEQFF. For the CDR3, the DNA is TGTGCCAGCAGCCCTAGCTACGGGGGGTTTTCCTACAATGAGCAGTTCTTC. Looking up the rest from reference TRBV28 and TRBJ2-1 gives the full variable domain: DVKVTQSSRYLVKRTGEKVFLECVQDMDHENMFWYRQDPGLGLRLIYFSYDVKMKEKGDIPEGYSVSREKKERFSLILESASTNQTSMYLCASSPSYGGFSYNEQFFGPGTRLTVL.

The rearrangement uses TRBV7-6 and TRBJ2-7; D possibly corresponds to TRBD2 (6 bases). V lost 7 bases and J lost 7, with 17 bases in between. Germline V gives CDR1 SGHVS, CDR2 FNYEAQ. The length of the CDR3 is 13 residues. The DNA for the CDR3 is TGTGCCAGCACCCCTGGAGGGATCTGGGAGCAGTACTTC. It encodes CASTPGGIWEQYF.

CDR3 protein: CASSVDRGQREQYF. DNA for the CDR3: TGTGCCAGCAGCGTAGACAGGGGGCAGCGAGAGCAGTACTTC. The genes are TRBV9 and TRBJ2-7; 9 bases line up with TRBD1. CDR3 length: 14 amino acids. V lost 0 bases to trimming and J lost 7 bases; unmatched junction nucleotides: 5. The germline V gene encodes CDR1 SGDLS and CDR2 YYNGEE.

This sequence joins TRBV7-9 and TRBJ2-1, with 7 bases matching TRBD2. Germline V lookup: CDR1 SEHNR, CDR2 FQNEAQ (reference sequence). The CDR3 has 15 amino acids. After removal of 5 bases from V and 7 bases from J, the junction contained 11 bases not matched to a gene. This chain's CDR3 is CASSPGLGQGNEQFF. DNA for the CDR3: TGTGCCAGCAGCCCTGGACTAGGGCAGGGTAATGAGCAGTTCTTC.

V gene TRBV28 combines with J gene TRBJ2-3; 7 positions agree with TRBD2. The CDR3 totals 15 residues. Germline V gene sequence: CDR1 MDHEN, CDR2 SYDVKM. Trimming cost V 3 bases and J 1 base; bases outside gene matches: 4. CDR3 DNA: TGTGCCAGCAGTTTCGATCGGGAGGGCACAGATACGCAGTATTTT. This sequence encodes CASSFDREGTDTQYF.